Below, 28 T cell receptor beta chains from the same sample are listed, as sequenced in a study of CXCR3-negative and CXCR3-positive naive CD8 T cells. Overall study results and limits: CXCR3-negative naive cells had less hydrophobic TRB CDR3s than did CXCR3-positive naive cells.

These receptors are not linked to any known antigen. Each TRB cDNA library was prepared by 5' RACE (with UMI labels). Each CDR3 protein gets one entry in TCRdb, which reprocessed the 5' RACE reads and gives no DNA. The sample totals 85,000 to 90,000 distinct CDR3 sequences. Sequences were obtained from naive CXCR3+ CD8+ T cells from blood. The sample's subset: CD45RO-CCR7+CD27+CD95- naive CD8+ T cells expressing CXCR3 (TNR3+). Receptors originate from a human donor in good health. Some clones in this sample may be carry-over from other donors' samples.

The chain combines TRBV29-1 with TRBJ2-3; TCRdb designates TRBD2, a call that cannot be tested without DNA. Per the germline V gene, CDR1 is SQVTM and CDR2 is ANQGSEA. The CDR3 is 13 residues long. The CDR3 loop reads CSVVGGYADTQYF.

This chain links TRBV9 with TRBJ2-5; absent DNA, TCRdb's TRBD1 call cannot be checked. CDR1 is SGDLS and CDR2 is YYNGEE in the germline V gene. This CDR3 is built from 15 residues. The CDR3 protein is CASSPWDRGGETQYF.

The chain recombines TRBV5-6 with TRBJ2-7; TCRdb's assignment of TRBD1 cannot be checked, as there is no DNA. CDR1 is SGHDT, CDR2 YYEEEE, per germline. The CDR3 is 15 residues long. This CDR3 reads CASSRQGWSPYEQYF.

The chain carries TRBV3-1 and TRBJ2-2; TCRdb outputs TRBD2, but without DNA this stays unchecked. CDR3 length: 17 residues. Germline assignment: CDR1 LGHDT and CDR2 YNNKEL (reference sequence). CDR3 region: CASSQDRVGEYTGELFF.

The chain couples TRBV18 to TRBJ2-3; TCRdb gives TRBD2 as the D gene, but with no DNA this cannot be confirmed. CDR3 length: 15 residues. Germline CDR1 KGHSH, CDR2 LQKENI. The CDR3 reads CASQGLAGSTDTQYF.

The chain is built from TRBV29-1 and TRBJ2-1; TCRdb indicates TRBD2, and absent DNA this call remains unverified. The CDR3 runs to 15 residues. Germline CDR1 SQVTM, CDR2 ANQGSEA. The CDR3 spells CSVEVYQREGYEQFF.

The chain joins TRBV7-8 to TRBJ1-5; TCRdb reports TRBD1, a call that lacks DNA to check it against. Germline CDR1 reads SGHVS; CDR2 reads FQNEAQ. The CDR3 runs 16 residues. CDR3 loop: CASSLNWGAVNQPQHF.

The V gene is TRBV24-1, the J gene TRBJ2-1; TCRdb's D call, TRBD2, is unchecked because there is no DNA. Germline V CDR1 and CDR2: KGHDR, SFDVKD. This CDR3 has 13 residues. CDR3 sequence: CATRLAGGNEQFF.

The V call is TRBV28, the J call TRBJ2-5; there is no DNA to check the TCRdb D call of TRBD1. CDR1 and CDR2 from the germline V gene are MDHEN and SYDVKM. The CDR3 contains 13 residues. CDR3 in amino acids: CASSRGFGETQYF.

This sequence joins TRBV29-1 and TRBJ2-3. The germline gives CDR1 SQVTM, CDR2 ANQGSEA. This CDR3 spans 14 amino acids. CDR3 protein: CSVDLGASTDTQYF.

The chain combines TRBV7-2 with TRBJ2-3. Germline loops: CDR1 SGHTA, CDR2 FQGNSA. This CDR3 contains 18 residues. The chain's CDR3 is CASSLAPGWVASTDTQYF.

The rearrangement links TRBV11-2 to TRBJ1-1; TCRdb returns TRBD1, unconfirmable since there is no DNA. Looked up from germline, CDR1 is SGHAT and CDR2 is FQNNGV. This CDR3 spans 15 amino acids. The CDR3 sequence is CASSTTPDGSTEAFF.

The chain recombines TRBV28 with TRBJ2-7. CDR1 and CDR2 from the germline V gene are MDHEN and SYDVKM. This CDR3 region has 14 residues. The CDR3 is CASSTYLNFYEQYF.

The chain has TRBV3-1 and TRBJ2-1; the TCRdb D gene call, TRBD1, has no DNA to confirm it. CDR3 length: 14 amino acids. Germline lookup yields CDR1 LGHDT and CDR2 YNNKEL (reference sequence). This chain's CDR3 is CASSQWTDYNEQFF.

The V gene is TRBV6-4, the J gene TRBJ2-1; TCRdb's D call, TRBD2, is unchecked because there is no DNA. The germline gives CDR1 MRHNA, CDR2 SNTAGT. The CDR3 spans 15 residues. The CDR3 loop is CASSPSPSGSNEQFF.

This rearrangement joins TRBV14 to TRBJ2-3. CDR1 and CDR2 (germline): SGHDN, FVKESK. The length of the CDR3 is 18 residues. CDR3 protein: CASSQDWSSHISTDTQYF.

The chain recombines TRBV12-3 or TRBV12-4 with TRBJ2-7; TCRdb's assignment of TRBD1 cannot be checked, as there is no DNA. The CDR3 consists of 18 residues. CDR3 sequence: CASSPIFSGQGGTYEQYF.

The chain combines TRBV5-1 with TRBJ2-7; the D gene TCRdb calls, TRBD1, cannot be checked with no DNA. CDR1 and CDR2 (germline): SGHRS, YFSETQ. The CDR3 has 14 residues. The CDR3 spells CASSLGTGEDEQYF.

The chain combines TRBV27 with TRBJ2-7; lacking DNA, the TRBD1 call made by TCRdb goes unchecked. The CDR3 length is 16 residues. The germline CDR1 and CDR2 sequences are MNHEY and SMNVEV (reference sequence). This CDR3 reads CASSLLGGRTSYEQYF.

The V gene is TRBV12-3 or TRBV12-4, the J gene TRBJ1-3. CDR3 size: 12 residues. CDR3 loop: CASSVAGNTIYF.

The CDR3 reads CASSLAGGVDTQYF. This chain joins TRBV7-6 and TRBJ2-3; TCRdb designates TRBD1, a call that cannot be tested without DNA. The CDR3 runs to 14 residues. The germline V gene encodes CDR1 SGHVS and CDR2 FNYEAQ. The full variable domain, completed using reference TRBV7-6 and TRBJ2-3, is GAGVSQSPRYKVTKRGQDVALRCDPISGHVSLYWYRQALGQGPEFLTYFNYEAQQDKSGLPNDRFSAERPEGSISTLTIQRTEQRDSAMYRCASSLAGGVDTQYFGPGTRLTVL.

The chain uses TRBV12-3 or TRBV12-4 and TRBJ1-1; lacking DNA, the TRBD1 call made by TCRdb goes unchecked. There are 15 residues in the CDR3. CDR3 in amino acids: CGSSAGTTTGTEAFF.

CDR3 region: CSVEMPNSGNTIYF. The chain is built from TRBV29-1 and TRBJ1-3. The CDR3 is 14 amino acids. Per germline, CDR1 SQVTM and CDR2 ANQGSEA.

The chain combines TRBV20-1 with TRBJ2-1; the TRBD2 assignment by TCRdb is unverifiable without DNA. This CDR3 comprises 15 residues. Germline CDR1 and CDR2: DFQATT and SNEGSKA (reference sequence). The CDR3 sequence is CSATHRGGRASEQFF.

CDR3 residues: CASSLAAGHTEAFF. The V call is TRBV5-5, the J call TRBJ1-1. CDR3 length: 14 amino acids. Germline V gives CDR1 SGHKS, CDR2 YYEKEE (reference sequence).

CDR3 sequence: CASSFGRNQPQHF. The rearrangement uses TRBV28 and TRBJ1-5. The CDR3 loop spans 13 amino acids. In germline, CDR1 is MDHEN, CDR2 SYDVKM.

The V and J genes are TRBV5-1 and TRBJ2-1; no DNA is available, so the TRBD1 call from TCRdb remains unchecked. Looked up from germline, CDR1 is SGHRS and CDR2 is YFSETQ. The CDR3 contains 17 residues. This CDR3 reads CASSSGPGRSSYNEQFF.

This chain links TRBV6-2 or TRBV6-3 with TRBJ2-1; TCRdb proposes TRBD2, but this gene call is untestable without DNA. Germline CDR1 reads MNHEY; CDR2 reads SVGEGT. This CDR3 is built from 15 residues. The CDR3 sequence: CASSYAGLTSNEQFF.